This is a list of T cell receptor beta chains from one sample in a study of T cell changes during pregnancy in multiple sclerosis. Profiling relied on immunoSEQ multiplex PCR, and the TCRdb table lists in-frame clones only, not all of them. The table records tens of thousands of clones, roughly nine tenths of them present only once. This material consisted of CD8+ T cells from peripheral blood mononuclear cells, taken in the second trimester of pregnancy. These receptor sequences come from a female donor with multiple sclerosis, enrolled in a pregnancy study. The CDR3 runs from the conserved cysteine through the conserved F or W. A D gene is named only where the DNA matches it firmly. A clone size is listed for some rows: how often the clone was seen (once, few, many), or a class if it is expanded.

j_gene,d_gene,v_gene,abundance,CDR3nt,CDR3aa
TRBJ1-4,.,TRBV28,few,TGTGCCAGCAGTCTCGACGGAGCTAATGAAAAACTGTTTTTT,CASSLDGANEKLFF
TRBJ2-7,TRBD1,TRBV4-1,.,TGCGCCAGCAGCCAAGCACAGGGGGCAATCTACGAGCAGTACTTC,CASSQAQGAIYEQYF
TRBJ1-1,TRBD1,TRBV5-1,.,TGCGCCAGCAGCTGGACAGGGATGAACACTGAAGCTTTCTTT,CASSWTGMNTEAFF
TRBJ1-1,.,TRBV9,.,TGTGCCAGCAGTTTGAGGACAGAGAACACTGAAGCTTTCTTT,CASSLRTENTEAFF
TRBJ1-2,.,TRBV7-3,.,TGTGCCAGCAGCTTAGGTCCAGGACAGAACTATGGCTACACCTTC,CASSLGPGQNYGYTF
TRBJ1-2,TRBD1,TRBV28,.,TGTGCCAGCAGAGACGAAGGACAGGTCTATGGCTACACCTTC,CASRDEGQVYGYTF
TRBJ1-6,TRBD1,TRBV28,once,TGTGCCAGCAGTTTACACAGGGGGCAGAATTCACCCCTCCACTTT,CASSLHRGQNSPLHF
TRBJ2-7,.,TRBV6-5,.,TGTGCCAGCAGCCCTGTGGGGGGCTACGAGCAGTACTTC,CASSPVGGYEQYF
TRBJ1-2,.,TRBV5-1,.,TGCGCCAGCAGCTTGGACAGGGCAGCTAACTATGGCTACACCTTC,CASSLDRAANYGYTF
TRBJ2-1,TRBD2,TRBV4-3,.,TGCGCCAGCAGCCAAGAAACTAGCGGGGGGCAAGAGCAGTTCTTC,CASSQETSGGQEQFF
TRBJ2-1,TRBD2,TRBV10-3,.,TGTGCCACCCGAAGCGGGGCTTACTACAATGAGCAGTTCTTC,CATRSGAYYNEQFF
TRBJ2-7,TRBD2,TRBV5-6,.,TGTGCCAGCAGCTTGACTAGCGGGAGTCTAGCCTACGAGCAGTACTTC,CASSLTSGSLAYEQYF
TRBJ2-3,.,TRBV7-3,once,TGTGCCAGCAGCTCCATAGCAGGGGGCACAGATACGCAGTATTTT,CASSSIAGGTDTQYF
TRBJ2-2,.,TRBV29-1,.,TGCAGCGTTAACAGAGACACCGGGGAGCTGTTTTTT,CSVNRDTGELFF
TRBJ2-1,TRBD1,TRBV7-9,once,TGTGCCAGCAGTTTGAGACCGGGACAGGGTTACAATGAGCAGTTCTTC,CASSLRPGQGYNEQFF
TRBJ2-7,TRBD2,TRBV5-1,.,TGCGCCAGCAGCCTAGCGGGAGTGTACGAGCAGTACTTC,CASSLAGVYEQYF
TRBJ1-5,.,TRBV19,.,TGTGCCAGTAGTGCCCACAGGGTTGGCAATCAGCCCCAGCATTTT,CASSAHRVGNQPQHF
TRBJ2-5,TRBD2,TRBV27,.,TGTGCCAGCAGTTGGCTAGCGGGGGAGCAAGAGACCCAGTACTTC,CASSWLAGEQETQYF